This T cell receptor beta chain was sequenced in a study of early T cells in non-severe SARS-CoV-2 infection. This clonotype came up a few times. TCRdb reanalysed the 5' RACE reads using MiXCR and keeps one entry per CDR3 protein. The table has tens of thousands of distinct CDR3 sequences, roughly 6.2% seen once. Trimming took off 3 bases at V and 11 bases at J, with 18 bases between the two ends. Germline V gene data show CDR1 as SGHAT and CDR2 as FQNNGV. The CDR3 covers 14 residues. The sample consisted of whole blood, taken at baseline. The sequence was collected from an adult who was a healthcare worker with PCR-confirmed SARS-CoV-2 infection or an uninfected control (not recorded which). The rearrangement uses TRBV11-2 and TRBJ2-3; D not resolved. The CDR3 loop is CASSFNSHSYGQYF. CDR3 bases: TGTGCCAGCAGCTTCAACTCACACTCTTATGGGCAGTATTTT. The full variable domain, its missing parts supplied by reference TRBV11-2 and TRBJ2-3, is EAGVAQSPRYKIIEKRQSVAFWCNPISGHATLYWYQQILGQGPKLLIQFQNNGVVDDSQLPKDRFSAERLKGVDSTLKIQPAKLEDSAVYLCASSFNSHSYGQYFGPGTRLTVL.